The 20 T cell receptor beta chains presented below share a single source sample, sequenced in a study of blood T cell repertoires in COVID-19 (dated by TCRdb to 2018 to 2021). Receptor amplification or capture employed the immunoSEQ multiplex PCR assay. Here the immuneACCESS table is served through TCRdb, limited to in-frame sequences with V and J called. Missing clones are a known gap in these copies; in checked studies unresolved V genes cover under half, and the rest lacks a known reason. In this sample the table shows 150,000 or so clones, about 80% of which occur a single time. Of the sample, less than 4% is held by the ten largest clones. Sequencing was performed on peripheral blood. The receptors here all came from an older woman with acute or convalescent COVID-19.

The chain carries TRBV6-1 and TRBJ1-5; 7 nucleotides agree with TRBD1. The CDR3 is made up of 21 amino acids. CDR1 and CDR2 (germline): MNHNS, SASEGT. The junction had 18 bases not matched to a gene; V was cut back by 1 base and J by 0 bases. CDR3 in amino acids: CASSEEMGGGTVSYSNQPQHF. In nucleotides, the CDR3 is TGTGCCAGCAGTGAAGAGATGGGTGGCGGGACAGTATCCTATAGCAATCAGCCCCAGCATTTT.

The chain recombines TRBV28 with TRBJ2-2; D might be TRBD1 (6 bases). CDR3 size: 15 residues. Per the germline V gene, CDR1 is MDHEN and CDR2 is SYDVKM. V was clipped by 2 bases and J by 5 bases, with 12 bases between them. The CDR3 DNA sequence: TGTGCCAGCAGTTTAGTGGGGGCGCGAACCGGGGAGCTGTTTTTT. As protein: CASSLVGARTGELFF.

The chain links TRBV2 to TRBJ1-2, with 7 bases matching TRBD1. Germline V gives CDR1 SNHLY, CDR2 FYNNEI. This CDR3 comprises 13 residues. The J segment lost 7 bases and the V segment lost 4 bases, leaving 6 bases of the junction unmatched. CDR3 protein: CASSGTGVSGYTF. The CDR3 nucleotides are TGTGCCAGCAGTGGAACAGGGGTCTCTGGCTACACCTTC.

The V and J genes are TRBV6-5 and TRBJ1-3, with 8 bases identical to TRBD1. The CDR3 length is 15 residues. CDR1 is MNHEY, CDR2 SVGAGI, per germline. V lost 4 bases and J lost 0; bases outside the gene matches: 2. The CDR3 nucleotides are TGTGCCAGCAGTTCAGGACAGGGCTCTGGAAACACCATATATTTT. It codes for CASSSGQGSGNTIYF.

V and J are TRBV6-5 and TRBJ2-5; possibly TRBD1 for D (6 bases). Trimming shortened V by 6 bases and J by 1 base, and 15 bases separated the two germline ends. The CDR3 is 15 residues long. In germline, CDR1 is MNHEY, CDR2 SVGAGI. Written as DNA, the CDR3 is TGTGCCAGCAGCCAACTTCCGACAGGCCAAGAGACCCAGTACTTC. It yields the protein CASSQLPTGQETQYF.

This chain links TRBV24-1 with TRBJ1-5, with 7 bases fitting TRBD1. Germline V gives CDR1 KGHDR, CDR2 SFDVKD. Unmatched junction bases numbered 7, after V lost 3 bases and J lost 0 bases. The CDR3 is made up of 17 amino acids. CDR3 coding DNA: TGTGCCACCAGTGATGGGACAGCGGAATATAGCAATCAGCCCCAGCATTTT. This codes for CATSDGTAEYSNQPQHF.

The chain uses TRBV9 and TRBJ2-7, with 13 nucleotides matching TRBD2. V gave up 0 bases and J gave up 9 bases; unmatched junction bases: 12. The CDR3 is 17 amino acids. Germline CDR1 is SGDLS and CDR2 is YYNGEE. The CDR3 spells CASSVDGWGLAGRGQYF. CDR3 coding DNA: TGTGCCAGCAGCGTAGATGGCTGGGGACTAGCGGGACGGGGGCAGTACTTC.

The rearrangement uses TRBV6-1 and TRBJ1-3; 10 bases match TRBD1. Germline-derived CDR1 and CDR2 are MNHNS and SASEGT. V gave up 3 bases and J gave up 2 bases; unmatched junction bases: 13. The CDR3 is 19 residues long. CDR3 loop: CASSETLATGTGAGNTIYF. The CDR3 DNA sequence: TGTGCCAGCAGTGAGACTCTAGCTACCGGGACAGGGGCTGGAAACACCATATATTTT.

The V gene is TRBV27, the J gene TRBJ2-1, with D possibly TRBD2 on 5 matching bases. Germline V gene data show CDR1 as MNHEY and CDR2 as SMNVEV (reference sequence). Trimming took 6 bases from V and 9 from J, leaving 18 bases between them. The CDR3 covers 14 residues. As DNA, the CDR3 is TGTGCCAGCAGAGGCGGGCCAAGGTTTGGTGAGCAGTTCTTC. Translating gives CASRGGPRFGEQFF.

As concerns this clone: The sample has other DNA sequences that encode this CDR3 too. The chain has TRBV29-1 and TRBJ2-7; D is perhaps TRBD1 (6 bases). Trimming removed 5 bases from V and 3 bases from J, with 11 bases in between. Per the germline V gene, CDR1 is SQVTM and CDR2 is ANQGSEA. The CDR3 is 12 amino acids. Here the CDR3 DNA reads TGCAGCGTTCGTGGACAGATCTACGAGCAGTACTTC. It is translated as CSVRGQIYEQYF.

V and J are TRBV19 and TRBJ1-5; 8 bases are shared with TRBD1. The CDR3 spans 16 residues. Germline lookup yields CDR1 LNHDA and CDR2 SQIVND (reference sequence). V lost 5 bases to trimming and J lost 5 bases; unmatched junction nucleotides: 11. The CDR3 loop reads CASSPPGQAVDQPQHF. CDR3 nucleotide sequence: TGTGCCAGTAGTCCTCCGGGACAGGCGGTAGATCAGCCCCAGCATTTT.

V usage is TRBV30 and J usage is TRBJ1-4; D not certain. CDR3 size: 14 residues. From germline, CDR1 is GTSNPN and CDR2 SVGIG (reference sequence). Trimming removed 0 bases from V and 8 bases from J, with 13 bases in between. The CDR3 spells CAWSVLGRGEKLFF. The CDR3 DNA sequence: TGTGCCTGGAGTGTACTGGGCAGAGGGGAAAAACTGTTTTTT.

This rearrangement joins TRBV30 to TRBJ2-5; 11 bases map to TRBD2. Trimming at V came to 1 base and at J to 5 bases, leaving 6 bases not matched to a gene. In germline, CDR1 is GTSNPN, CDR2 SVGIG (reference sequence). This CDR3 contains 15 residues. CDR3 nucleotide sequence: TGTGCCTGGAGTGAGATAGCGGGAGGGGGGGAGACCCAGTACTTC. This sequence encodes CAWSEIAGGGETQYF.

Only one count was recorded for this clone. V and J are TRBV3-1 (or the pseudogene TRBV3-2) and TRBJ1-3, with 7 positions matching TRBD1. The ends lost 0 bases at V and 4 bases at J; junction bases unmatched: 3. Germline lookup yields CDR1 LGHDT and CDR2 YNNKEL (reference sequence). The CDR3 consists of 15 residues. This CDR3 is CASSQDRGQGNTIYF. CDR3 sequence (DNA): TGTGCCAGCAGCCAAGATAGGGGACAGGGAAACACCATATATTTT.

This chain joins TRBV7-9 and TRBJ2-5, with 9 nucleotides matching TRBD1. Germline CDR1 is SEHNR and CDR2 is FQNEAQ (reference sequence). Trimming took 5 bases from V and 3 from J; bases not matched to a gene: 7. This CDR3 comprises 15 residues. The CDR3 loop reads CASSVHRGLEETQYF. The CDR3 DNA reads as TGTGCCAGCAGCGTACACAGGGGGCTGGAAGAGACCCAGTACTTC.

V and J are TRBV6-5 and TRBJ2-7; D is uncertain. V lost 6 bases and J 0 bases, leaving 3 bases between the germline ends. Germline CDR1 reads MNHEY; CDR2 reads SVGAGI. The CDR3 contains 11 residues. DNA for the CDR3: TGTGCCAGCAGCCACTCCTACGAGCAGTACTTC. This sequence encodes CASSHSYEQYF.

The chain has TRBV4-3 and TRBJ1-3; D gene unclear. V was trimmed by 1 base and J by 8 bases, leaving 18 bases between them. From germline, CDR1 is LGHNA and CDR2 YSLEER. This CDR3 contains 16 residues. The CDR3 is CASSQVRQSGVDTIYF. The CDR3 nucleotides are TGCGCCAGCAGCCAAGTACGGCAGTCCGGGGTCGACACCATATATTTT.

The gene calls are TRBV7-2 and TRBJ2-5; D may be TRBD1 (6 bases). The ends were cut back, 6 bases at V and 5 bases at J, with 16 bases in the middle. Germline V gives CDR1 SGHTA, CDR2 FQGNSA. This CDR3 has 14 amino acids. CDR3 in amino acids: CASSRQGKWETQYF. The DNA of the CDR3 is TGTGCCAGCAGTAGGCAGGGGAAGTGGGAGACCCAGTACTTC.

V is TRBV13 and J is TRBJ2-1, with 11 positions matching TRBD2. Losses at the gene ends were 5 bases for V and 5 bases for J; bases not matched to a gene: 17. This CDR3 has 19 residues. The germline gives CDR1 PRHDT, CDR2 FYEKMQ (reference sequence). The CDR3 DNA reads TGTGCCAGCAGCAACTTCCTGCGCCCCCCGGGACTAGCGGACAATGAGCAGTTCTTC. This sequence encodes CASSNFLRPPGLADNEQFF.

This sequence joins TRBV11-1 and TRBJ2-2; possibly TRBD2 for D (6 bases). Between the trimmed V and J ends, which lost 2 bases and 7 bases, there was a span of 17 bases. Germline lookup yields CDR1 SGHAT and CDR2 FQDESV (reference sequence). CDR3 size: 16 residues. CDR3 sequence: CASSLSGGTRGGELFF. The CDR3 region has the DNA TGTGCCAGCAGCTTAAGTGGCGGGACTCGTGGCGGGGAGCTGTTTTTT.